The 4 T cell receptor beta chains below all came from one sample that was sequenced in a study of PD-1 blockade in classical Hodgkin lymphoma. The repertoire was sequenced with immunoSEQ multiplex PCR; TCRdb's copy has only in-frame clones and lacks some. In the table there are over 60,000 clones, about 90% of which are singletons. Time point in this sample: cycle 4 day 1 (C4D1), after five to seven weeks of nivolumab. All the patients suffered relapse after autologous stem cell transplantation, and brentuximab vedotin exposure differed. The sample here was peripheral blood mononuclear cells (PBMCs), taken before the fourth cycle of nivolumab. Receptors were obtained from a human donor with classical Hodgkin lymphoma.

The CDR3 region is CASSLSGLGYGYTF. The CDR3 nucleotides are TGTGCCAGCAGTTTGTCGGGGCTCGGCTATGGCTACACCTTC. The chain employs TRBV27 and TRBJ1-2; TRBD1 is a possible D gene (5 bases). Germline V CDR1 and CDR2: MNHEY, SMNVEV (reference sequence). This CDR3 region has 14 residues. Trimming shortened V by 3 bases and J by 4 bases, and 12 bases separated the two germline ends.

The chain carries TRBV10-2 and TRBJ1-6, with 7 positions matching TRBD1. J gave up 7 bases and V 9 bases, and 9 bases lay outside the gene matches. CDR1 WSHSY and CDR2 SAAADI come from the germline V gene. This CDR3 is built from 14 residues. CDR3 amino acids: CASTWGTENSPLHF. The CDR3 bases are TGCGCCAGTACCTGGGGGACAGAAAATTCACCCCTCCACTTT.

This sequence joins TRBV18 and TRBJ2-5; 8 bases fit TRBD2. V lost 3 bases, J lost 2 bases, and 11 bases stayed unmatched. From germline, CDR1 is KGHSH and CDR2 LQKENI. The CDR3 has 17 residues. CDR3 sequence reads: CASSPRPAGELQETQYF. The DNA of the CDR3 is TGTGCCAGCTCACCTCGCCCAGCGGGGGAGCTTCAAGAGACCCAGTACTTC. The variable domain in full, completed from reference TRBV18 and TRBJ2-5, reads NAGVMQNPRHLVRRRGQEARLRCSPMKGHSHVYWYRQLPEEGLKFMVYLQKENIIDESGMPKERFSAEFPKEGPSILRIQQVVRGDSAAYFCASSPRPAGELQETQYFGPGTRLLVL.

The chain joins TRBV7-9 to TRBJ1-2; D not resolved. Germline CDR1 reads SEHNR; CDR2 reads FQNEAQ (reference sequence). V shed 3 bases and J shed 4 bases, with 12 bases lying between them. The CDR3 is made up of 14 amino acids. CDR3 coding DNA: TGTGCCAGCAGCTTTCTGGACGGCTCCTATGGCTACACCTTC. Translation: CASSFLDGSYGYTF.